Here is one T cell receptor beta chain with its context. Its target is unknown. Positive magnetic bead selection separated CD4+ and CD8+ cells, and flow cytometry confirmed purity. This record comes from a study of somatic mutations in cytotoxic T cells in rheumatoid arthritis. Study results and limitations: Per patient, the largest CD8+ clone was found to exceed 20% of CD8+ cells in about an eighth of the 65 cases. Patients with rheumatoid arthritis, but not healthy controls, had CD8+ clonality that increased with age.

In the original workflow: Among patient CD8+ clones larger than 1%, matches to published virus-specific TCRB sequences were rare. Produced via immunoSEQ multiplex PCR; TCRdb's table is partial and in-frame only. For V, J and clone size, that table is used; D and trimming come from the DNA. This table holds approximately 17,000 clones, 70% to 80% found once. Between the trimmed V and J ends, which lost 0 bases and 0 bases, there was a span of 21 bases. Germline loops: CDR1 LNHDA, CDR2 SQIVND (reference sequence). The CDR3 length is 20 residues. The rearrangement uses TRBV19 and TRBJ1-5; D possibly corresponds to TRBD1 (6 bases). The TCR sequence derives from an adult with rheumatoid arthritis. Sample: CD8+ T cells sorted from blood. In DNA, the CDR3 is TGTGCCAGTAGTATAGATGGGGTGGACAGTGAAATCTATAGCAATCAGCCCCAGCATTTT. Translating gives CASSIDGVDSEIYSNQPQHF.